The sample holds a few counts of the clone carrying this TCR beta chain. Antigen unknown. V was cut by 3 bases and J by 0 bases, with 6 bases left in between. Germline V lookup: CDR1 MNHEY, CDR2 SMNVEV (reference sequence). CDR3 length: 13 residues. Three rounds of nested PCR, following a modified ARM-PCR protocol, produced the TCRbeta library. TCRdb redid the calling of the multiplex PCR reads with MiXCR, one entry per CDR3 protein. The sample contains some 97,000 distinct CDR3 sequences, 65% of which appear only once. The template was RNA from unsorted bulk tissue. More than 3 cm separated this lung sample from the edge of the tumor. The sample originates from a study of tumor and adjacent non-tumor tissue in lung cancer. About the study: Stage I to III disease affected approximately 11 men and roughly five women aged about 31 to 85.

Findings of the study overall: Compared with tumor, normal lung showed significantly lower TCR diversity.

The J gene is TRBJ2-7, the V gene TRBV27, with a weak D call TRBD1 (5 bases). The sequence came from a man under 40 with non-small cell lung cancer. Sequencing input: distant non-tumor lung tissue. DNA for the CDR3: TGTGCCAGCAGTTTTAGGGGCTCCTACGAGCAGTACTTC. Amino acid sequence: CASSFRGSYEQYF.